This is a list of T cell receptor beta chains from one sample in a study of CD8 T cells in Susac syndrome. TCRdb fed the immunoSEQ multiplex PCR reads into MiXCR, producing one record per CDR3 protein. The data show about 160,000 distinct CDR3 sequences, 80% to 95% seen once. Sequencing was carried out using CD4+ T cells from PBMCs. The receptor source for this set is a human donor in good health. Both conserved end residues are part of each CDR3. The D gene is left open where the match is weak. Size is omitted from some rows. Given values are once, few, many or a class for expanded clones.

D gene: NA
J gene: TRBJ1-2
V gene: TRBV4-1
clone size: NA
CDR3 DNA: TGCGCCAGCAGCCACGCTGACAGCCGCTATGGCTACACCTTC
CDR3 protein: CASSHADSRYGYTF

D gene: NA
J gene: TRBJ2-7
V gene: TRBV9
clone size: NA
CDR3 DNA: TGTGCCAGCAGCCTCTCGGGGTCCCTCGACCCCTACGAGCAGTACTTC
CDR3 protein: CASSLSGSLDPYEQYF

D gene: NA
J gene: TRBJ1-2
V gene: TRBV15
clone size: NA
CDR3 DNA: TGTGCCACCAGCACTACCGGGACAAGCTATGGCTACACCTTC
CDR3 protein: CATSTTGTSYGYTF

D gene: NA
J gene: TRBJ1-2
V gene: TRBV20-1
clone size: NA
CDR3 DNA: TGCAGTGCTCCCCGAGGCCCTAACTATGGCTACACCTTC
CDR3 protein: CSAPRGPNYGYTF

D gene: NA
J gene: TRBJ1-2
V gene: TRBV15
clone size: once
CDR3 DNA: TGTGCCACCAGCAGAGGGGGAAACTCATTTACTAACTATGGCTACACCTTC
CDR3 protein: CATSRGGNSFTNYGYTF

D gene: NA
J gene: TRBJ2-3
V gene: TRBV7-9
clone size: NA
CDR3 DNA: TGTGCCAGCAGCTTTTACAGCACAGATACGCAGTATTTT
CDR3 protein: CASSFYSTDTQYF

D gene: NA
J gene: TRBJ2-5
V gene: TRBV9
clone size: NA
CDR3 DNA: TGTGCCAGCAGCGTAGACGGGACACCTGGTACCCAGTACTTC
CDR3 protein: CASSVDGTPGTQYF

D gene: NA
J gene: TRBJ2-5
V gene: TRBV7-3
clone size: NA
CDR3 DNA: TGTGCCAGCAGCCCTGGCAAGGTCCCGCAAGAGACCCAGTACTTC
CDR3 protein: CASSPGKVPQETQYF

D gene: NA
J gene: TRBJ2-1
V gene: TRBV5-6
clone size: NA
CDR3 DNA: TGTGCCAGCAGCTTGGCCAACTCGAATGAGCAGTTCTTC
CDR3 protein: CASSLANSNEQFF

D gene: NA
J gene: TRBJ2-3
V gene: TRBV9
clone size: NA
CDR3 DNA: TGTGCCAGCAGCGGACGACAGCGCGCAGATACGCAGTATTTT
CDR3 protein: CASSGRQRADTQYF

D gene: NA
J gene: TRBJ1-5
V gene: TRBV3-1
clone size: once
CDR3 DNA: TGTGCCAGCAGCCAAGGTAGGGGACAGCCCCAGCATTTT
CDR3 protein: CASSQGRGQPQHF

D gene: NA
J gene: TRBJ2-3
V gene: TRBV9
clone size: NA
CDR3 DNA: TGTGCCAGCACCCCCATGCCGAGCACAGATACGCAGTATTTT
CDR3 protein: CASTPMPSTDTQYF

D gene: NA
J gene: TRBJ2-5
V gene: TRBV3-1
clone size: NA
CDR3 DNA: TGTGCCAGCAGCAGCGGTCCGAGGGAAGAGACCCAGTACTTC
CDR3 protein: CASSSGPREETQYF

D gene: NA
J gene: TRBJ2-3
V gene: TRBV6-5
clone size: NA
CDR3 DNA: TGTGCCAGCAGTTACTACGGCGGAGTCACAGATACGCAGTATTTT
CDR3 protein: CASSYYGGVTDTQYF

D gene: TRBD2
J gene: TRBJ2-1
V gene: TRBV7-7
clone size: NA
CDR3 DNA: TGTGCCAGCAGCCAGGGCCTAGCGGATAACAATGAGCAGTTCTTC
CDR3 protein: CASSQGLADNNEQFF

D gene: NA
J gene: TRBJ1-6
V gene: TRBV20-1
clone size: NA
CDR3 DNA: TGCAGTGCTAGAGATCTCAGGGGCGGGAATTCACCCCTCCACTTT
CDR3 protein: CSARDLRGGNSPLHF

D gene: NA
J gene: TRBJ2-2
V gene: TRBV7-9
clone size: NA
CDR3 DNA: TGTGCCAGCAACCAAGCAGGGGACACATCCAGCCCCACCGGGGAGCTGTTTTTT
CDR3 protein: CASNQAGDTSSPTGELFF

D gene: NA
J gene: TRBJ1-5
V gene: TRBV30
clone size: NA
CDR3 DNA: TGTGCCTGGTCCGGGACGGCAGGGTGGAATCAGCCCCAGCATTTT
CDR3 protein: CAWSGTAGWNQPQHF

D gene: NA
J gene: TRBJ1-5
V gene: TRBV12-3/TRBV12-4
clone size: NA
CDR3 DNA: TGTGCCAGCAGCCCACACGATAATCAGCCCCAGCATTTT
CDR3 protein: CASSPHDNQPQHF

D gene: TRBD2
J gene: TRBJ2-7
V gene: TRBV6-5
clone size: once
CDR3 DNA: TGTGCCAGCAGCCGAGGACTAGCGGGGTCCTACGAGCAGTACTTC
CDR3 protein: CASSRGLAGSYEQYF

D gene: NA
J gene: TRBJ1-5
V gene: TRBV18
clone size: NA
CDR3 DNA: TGTGCCAGCGCCCCCGCGACGAATCAGCCCCAGCATTTT
CDR3 protein: CASAPATNQPQHF

D gene: NA
J gene: TRBJ2-1
V gene: TRBV29-1
clone size: NA
CDR3 DNA: TGCAGCGCGGTAGGGCGGTCTGAGCAGTTCTTC
CDR3 protein: CSAVGRSEQFF

D gene: NA
J gene: TRBJ2-2
V gene: TRBV4-1
clone size: NA
CDR3 DNA: TGCGCCAGCAGCCAAGACCGAGACCGGCTGTTTTTT
CDR3 protein: CASSQDRDRLFF

D gene: TRBD1
J gene: TRBJ1-5
V gene: TRBV19
clone size: NA
CDR3 DNA: TGTGCCAGTAGTACAGGACAGGACCTCAATCAGCCCCAGCATTTT
CDR3 protein: CASSTGQDLNQPQHF

D gene: NA
J gene: TRBJ1-3
V gene: TRBV12-3/TRBV12-4
clone size: NA
CDR3 DNA: TGTGCCAGCAGTTTGAGGGGGGCTGGAAACACCATATATTTT
CDR3 protein: CASSLRGAGNTIYF

D gene: TRBD2
J gene: TRBJ2-1
V gene: TRBV12-3/TRBV12-4
clone size: NA
CDR3 DNA: TGTGCCAGCAGTAAAGGGACTAGCGGGGGTGGAAATGAGCAGTTCTTC
CDR3 protein: CASSKGTSGGGNEQFF

D gene: TRBD1
J gene: TRBJ1-5
V gene: TRBV30
clone size: NA
CDR3 DNA: TGTGCCTGGTCTACAGGGGGAAATCAGCCCCAGCATTTT
CDR3 protein: CAWSTGGNQPQHF

D gene: TRBD2
J gene: TRBJ2-3
V gene: TRBV29-1
clone size: NA
CDR3 DNA: TGCAGCGTTGGGGTTAGCGGGATCATTGATACGCAGTATTTT
CDR3 protein: CSVGVSGIIDTQYF

D gene: NA
J gene: TRBJ1-3
V gene: TRBV3-1
clone size: NA
CDR3 DNA: TGTGCCAGCAGCCTCGTCTCTGGAAACACCATATATTTT
CDR3 protein: CASSLVSGNTIYF

D gene: NA
J gene: TRBJ2-7
V gene: TRBV7-3
clone size: NA
CDR3 DNA: TGTGCCAGCAGCCCATACGGTGCGCGGGAGCAGTACTTC
CDR3 protein: CASSPYGAREQYF

D gene: NA
J gene: TRBJ2-7
V gene: TRBV18
clone size: NA
CDR3 DNA: TGTGCCAGCTCACCACGAGCCGGGGTAACCTACGAGCAGTACTTC
CDR3 protein: CASSPRAGVTYEQYF

D gene: TRBD1
J gene: TRBJ1-1
V gene: TRBV29-1
clone size: NA
CDR3 DNA: TGCAGCGTATGGACAGGGATCCGGACTGAAGCTTTCTTT
CDR3 protein: CSVWTGIRTEAFF

D gene: TRBD1
J gene: TRBJ1-2
V gene: TRBV20-1
clone size: once
CDR3 DNA: TGCAGTGCTAGTAAAACAGGGGGCGCCGCCTCTGGCTACACCTTC
CDR3 protein: CSASKTGGAASGYTF

D gene: NA
J gene: TRBJ1-2
V gene: TRBV5-1
clone size: NA
CDR3 DNA: TGCGCCAGCAGCTTGAGTCTCGGAGGGCGAGATGGCTACACCTTC
CDR3 protein: CASSLSLGGRDGYTF

D gene: TRBD1
J gene: TRBJ1-4
V gene: TRBV3-1
clone size: NA
CDR3 DNA: TGTGCCAGCAGCCAAGAAGGGACAGGGAAAGAAAAACTGTTTTTT
CDR3 protein: CASSQEGTGKEKLFF

D gene: NA
J gene: TRBJ2-2
V gene: TRBV30
clone size: NA
CDR3 DNA: TGTGCCTGGAGTGTAGGGGTAAAAACCGGGGAGCTGTTTTTT
CDR3 protein: CAWSVGVKTGELFF

D gene: NA
J gene: TRBJ1-1
V gene: TRBV5-1
clone size: NA
CDR3 DNA: TGCGCCAGCAACCGGGACGCGAACACTGAAGCTTTCTTT
CDR3 protein: CASNRDANTEAFF

D gene: TRBD2
J gene: TRBJ2-5
V gene: TRBV5-4
clone size: NA
CDR3 DNA: TGTGCCAGCAGCTCGGGAGGGGCCGCCGAGACCCAGTACTTC
CDR3 protein: CASSSGGAAETQYF

D gene: TRBD1
J gene: TRBJ2-7
V gene: TRBV5-1
clone size: NA
CDR3 DNA: TGCGCCAGCAGCTTGGGATTGCAGACAGGGACGAGCTCCTACGAGCAGTACTTC
CDR3 protein: CASSLGLQTGTSSYEQYF

D gene: NA
J gene: TRBJ2-7
V gene: TRBV27
clone size: once
CDR3 DNA: TGTGCCAGCAGTCGTTCGGTGGCCCAATCTTACGAGCAGTACTTC
CDR3 protein: CASSRSVAQSYEQYF

D gene: TRBD1
J gene: TRBJ1-6
V gene: TRBV7-9
clone size: NA
CDR3 DNA: TGTGCCAGCAGTCCCGGGACAGGGGGCCATTCACCCCTCCACTTT
CDR3 protein: CASSPGTGGHSPLHF